The rows below give T cell receptor beta chains drawn from one sample of a study of PD-1 blockade in classical Hodgkin lymphoma. Produced via immunoSEQ multiplex PCR; TCRdb's table is partial and in-frame only. Counted here are fewer than 25,000 clones, roughly 80% occurring once; the ten biggest clones make up around 8.3%. The starting material was peripheral blood mononuclear cells (PBMCs), obtained before the second cycle of nivolumab. Source of these receptors: a human donor with classical Hodgkin lymphoma. CDR3s include the opening cysteine and the closing phenylalanine or tryptophan. D genes are given only for firm matches. Clone size, where shown, is once, few, many, or a class for clones that have expanded.

TRBJ2-3 TRBD2 TRBV6-5 - CASSRGLAGDTQYF
TRBJ2-7 TRBD2 TRBV19 once CASSMRAGGYEQYF
TRBJ1-3 - TRBV5-8 few CASSLYKRSGNTIYF
TRBJ2-3 - TRBV7-9 once CASSLRTGGNTDTQYF
TRBJ1-2 - TRBV5-4 - CASSREGVGSYTF
TRBJ2-3 TRBD2 TRBV19 - CASSITSGVGDTQYF
TRBJ1-2 - TRBV6-5 - CASKGLYGYTF
TRBJ2-7 TRBD1 TRBV2 - CASSEARTGVNYEQYF
TRBJ1-2 TRBD1 TRBV7-2 - CASSLRQGRFYGYTF
TRBJ2-7 TRBD1 TRBV14 - CASSYRDREFDEQYF
TRBJ2-5 - TRBV4-2 - CASSQDFRRGWQQYF
TRBJ1-3 - TRBV2 - CASYGLRTGNTIYF
TRBJ1-3 - TRBV6-5 - CASRRTAANTIYF
TRBJ1-2 - TRBV11-2 - CASSFEGHGYTF
TRBJ2-2 TRBD2 TRBV7-9 - CASSITGTRSGELFF
TRBJ1-1 - TRBV5-1 few CASSPTGGGRFEAFF
TRBJ1-5 - TRBV30 - CAWSVWGGGQPQHF
TRBJ1-2 - TRBV7-2 - CASTLGADYGYTF
TRBJ2-2 TRBD1 TRBV5-6 - CASSFSGQGTGELFF
TRBJ1-2 - TRBV6-5 - CASRDPSIYGYTF
TRBJ2-7 - TRBV2 - CASSEERVHEQYF
TRBJ1-1 TRBD1 TRBV28 - CASSLPPGQPTEAFF